The 24 T cell receptor beta chains in this list originate from one sample, sequenced in a study of T cells in Graves' hyperthyroidism and ophthalmopathy. TCR beta CDR3 regions were amplified from RNA. HTBI primers were the set used in a first-round RT-PCR of the TCR CDR3. TCRdb reprocessed the multiplex PCR reads with MiXCR, giving one entry per CDR3 protein. The sample has 550,000 to 700,000 distinct CDR3 sequences; under 60% are singletons. The sequenced material came from peripheral blood or thyroid tissue (not recorded which). The receptors shown here come from an adult woman with Graves' disease, either hyperthyroidism or ophthalmopathy (not recorded which).

Comments on this clonotype: Since a much larger clone is just one base distant, this may be a read error. The chain is built from TRBV7-3 and TRBJ1-2, with D possibly being TRBD1 (5 bases). The germline CDR1 and CDR2 sequences are SGHTA and FQGTGA. The CDR3 extends over 15 amino acids. CDR3 loop: CASSQDLTGCYGYTF. The CDR3 region has the DNA TGCGCCAGCAGCCAAGATCTCACAGGCTGCTATGGCTACACCTTC.

The sample holds many counts of this clonotype. The V call is TRBV5-1, the J call TRBJ2-7; D ambiguous. Per the germline V gene, CDR1 is SGHRS and CDR2 is YFSETQ. The CDR3 consists of 11 residues. V was clipped by 5 bases and J by 3 bases, with 6 bases between them. CDR3 sequence: CASSNGYEQYF. CDR3 DNA sequence: TGCGCCAGCAGTAACGGCTACGAGCAGTACTTC.

The gene calls are TRBV3-1 and TRBJ1-2, with D possibly being TRBD1 (5 bases). The length of the CDR3 is 17 residues. Trimming removed 2 bases from V and 4 bases from J, with 20 bases in between. The germline V gene encodes CDR1 LGHDT and CDR2 YNNKEL (reference sequence). DNA for the CDR3: TGTGCCAGCAGCCAATCTTCCGGGACCTACTTCTTCTATGGCTACACCTTC. It yields the protein CASSQSSGTYFFYGYTF.

This clonotype was picked up many times. The CDR3 spells CSARRSGRSTYEQYF. The CDR3 coding sequence is TGCAGTGCTAGACGGAGCGGGAGGTCGACCTACGAGCAGTACTTC. This rearrangement joins TRBV20-1 to TRBJ2-7; 9 bases align to TRBD2. Losses at the gene ends were 2 bases for V and 2 bases for J; bases not matched to a gene: 7. CDR1 and CDR2 (germline): DFQATT, SNEGSKA (reference sequence). The CDR3 sequence is 15 residues long.

The J gene is TRBJ2-2, the V gene TRBV6-1; 11 bases match TRBD2. The V gene's germline CDR1 is MNHNS and CDR2 SASEGT. This CDR3 region has 15 residues. The V and J ends lost 6 bases and 6 bases, in that order; junction bases with no gene match: 6. CDR3 nucleotide sequence: TGTGCCAGCAGGGAACTAGCGGGAGTGGCCGGGGAGCTGTTTTTT. Its protein is CASRELAGVAGELFF.

The chain joins TRBV5-1 to TRBJ1-1; D remains ambiguous. Germline CDR1 and CDR2: SGHRS and YFSETQ. V was trimmed by 4 bases and J by 2 bases, leaving 12 bases between them. The CDR3 spans 14 residues. The CDR3 region is CASSPLRFNTEAFF. The CDR3 coding sequence is TGCGCCAGCAGCCCCTTACGGTTTAACACTGAAGCTTTCTTT.

The table lists this clonotype with many counts. The chain joins TRBV13 to TRBJ2-6; D remains unclear. CDR1 and CDR2 (germline): PRHDT, FYEKMQ (reference sequence). The CDR3 is made up of 15 amino acids. Trimming took off 3 bases at V and 0 bases at J, with 6 bases between the two ends. In DNA, the CDR3 is TGTGCCAGCAGCTTCAGAGTCTCTGGGGCCAACGTCCTGACTTTC. Its protein is CASSFRVSGANVLTF. Supplemented by reference TRBV13 and TRBJ2-6, the full variable domain reads AAGVIQSPRHLIKEKRETATLKCYPIPRHDTVYWYQQGPGQDPQFLISFYEKMQSDKGSIPDRFSAQQFSDYHSELNMSSLELGDSALYFCASSFRVSGANVLTFGAGSRLTVL.

This clonotype was seen a few times. The chain joins TRBV5-1 to TRBJ1-6; D not certain. V was trimmed by 2 bases and J by 0 bases, leaving 6 bases between them. The CDR3 spans 15 residues. The germline gives CDR1 SGHRS, CDR2 YFSETQ. The CDR3 DNA reads TGCGCCAGCAGCTTTGGCAGCTCCTATAATTCACCCCTCCACTTT. Translated: CASSFGSSYNSPLHF.

This clonotype came up a few times. The chain links TRBV27 to TRBJ2-5, with 9 bases identical to TRBD2. The CDR3 consists of 14 residues. The germline V gene encodes CDR1 MNHEY and CDR2 SMNVEV (reference sequence). V lost 3 bases, J lost 6 bases, and 5 bases stayed unmatched. The CDR3 nucleotides are TGTGCCAGCAGTTTGATTAGCGGGAGTAAGACCCAGTACTTC. Protein sequence: CASSLISGSKTQYF.

In the case of this clonotype: Germline is not matched at one junction end, which may reflect a read error. The gene calls are TRBV7-9 and TRBJ1-4; 8 bases align to TRBD1. Germline values: CDR1 SEHNR, CDR2 FQNEAQ (reference sequence). This CDR3 comprises 17 residues. Written as DNA, the CDR3 is TGTGTCAGCAGCACCCGGACAGGGCTTTGGGGGAATGAAAAACTGTGTTTT. This translates into CVSSTRTGLWGNEKLCF.

The chain employs TRBV15 and TRBJ2-6, with D possibly called TRBD1 or TRBD2 (5 bases each). Germline V CDR1 and CDR2: LNHNV, YYDKDF (reference sequence). The CDR3 is 17 residues long. V was cut by 0 bases and J by 0 bases, with 9 bases left in between. DNA for the CDR3: TGTGCCACCAGCAGAGATGGGACCCACTCTGGGGCCAACGTCCTGACTTTC. It codes for CATSRDGTHSGANVLTF.

For this clonotype: A much larger clonotype is one base distant, so this may be a read error. The chain combines TRBV28 with TRBJ1-1, with unresolved D. CDR1 is MDHEN and CDR2 is SYDVKM in the germline V gene. This CDR3 comprises 15 residues. CDR3 region: CANSTDPSIDVKAFF. CDR3 DNA sequence: TGTGCCAACAGTACAGACCCCTCCATCGACGTAAAAGCTTTCTTT.

The chain uses TRBV20-1 and TRBJ1-6; possible D gene TRBD1, 5 bases. The length of the CDR3 is 13 residues. Trimming stripped 4 bases from V and 6 bases from J, with 10 bases between. Looked up from germline, CDR1 is DFQATT and CDR2 is SNEGSKA (reference sequence). The CDR3 sequence is CSATGTTNSPLHF. CDR3 DNA sequence: TGCAGTGCTACAGGGACTACTAATTCACCCCTCCACTTT.

This clonotype was recorded at least ten times. The chain combines TRBV15 with TRBJ1-1; D is unresolved. Deletions cut 0 bases from V and 1 base from J, with 6 bases between. The CDR3 contains 14 residues. The germline V gene encodes CDR1 LNHNV and CDR2 YYDKDF (reference sequence). The CDR3 region has the DNA TGTGCCACCAGCAGAGACCCTGCGAACACTGAAGCTTTCTTT. Its translation: CATSRDPANTEAFF.

There are many counts of this clonotype. CDR3 protein: CASSRQANQPQHF. CDR3 DNA: TGTGCCAGCTCTCGACAGGCTAACCAGCCCCAGCATTTT. This chain links TRBV7-2 with TRBJ1-5; D is perhaps TRBD1 (6 bases). This CDR3 region has 13 residues. The V gene lost 8 bases and the J gene lost 7 bases, with 15 bases spanning the gap. Germline V lookup: CDR1 SGHTA, CDR2 FQGNSA.

Ten or more counts support this clonotype. The genes are TRBV7-8 and TRBJ1-4, with 7 bases aligning to TRBD1. Per germline, CDR1 SGHVS and CDR2 FQNEAQ. CDR3 length equals 17 residues. The V and J ends lost 6 bases and 0 bases, in that order; junction bases with no gene match: 10. CDR3 nucleotide sequence: TGTGCCAGCAGATCCCCAGGGGGGGCCGCAACTAATGAAAAACTGTTTTTT. It encodes CASRSPGGAATNEKLFF.

On this clonotype itself: The junction departs from the called germline gene at one end, perhaps through a read error. The V and J genes are TRBV5-1 and TRBJ2-5, with unresolved D. The CDR3 consists of 14 residues. CDR1 is SGHRS and CDR2 is YFSETQ in the germline V gene. The CDR3 DNA is TGCGCCAGCAGCTTGGGAACCGGAGAGGAGACCAAGTACTTC. It specifies CASSLGTGEETKYF. The full variable domain, completed using reference TRBV5-1 and TRBJ2-5, is KAGVTQTPRYLIKTRGQQVTLSCSPISGHRSVSWYQQTPGQGLQFLFEYFSETQRNKGNFPGRFSGRQFSNSRSEMNVSTLELGDSALYLCASSLGTGEETKYFGPGTRLLVL.

This clonotype was observed many times. This chain links TRBV5-1 with TRBJ2-7, with 7 bases lining up with TRBD2. The CDR3 consists of 16 residues. The germline CDR1 and CDR2 sequences are SGHRS and YFSETQ. Losses at the gene ends were 0 bases for V and 2 bases for J; bases not matched to a gene: 8. The CDR3 bases are TGCGCCAGCAGCTTGGCCGGTGGCGGGAGCGCCTACGAGCAGTACTTC. The encoded protein is CASSLAGGGSAYEQYF.

This clonotype occurred many times. This chain connects TRBV28 to TRBJ2-5; D may be TRBD2 (7 bases). CDR3 length equals 14 residues. Germline CDR1 reads MDHEN; CDR2 reads SYDVKM. V gave up 0 bases and J gave up 5 bases, with 10 bases separating them. For the CDR3, the DNA is TGTGCCAGCAGTTTATGGCGGGGGCTGGAGACCCAGTACTTC. It specifies CASSLWRGLETQYF.

There are many counts of this clonotype. The genes are TRBV2 and TRBJ1-4, with no clear D. CDR1 and CDR2 (germline): SNHLY, FYNNEI. The ends were cut back, 2 bases at V and 6 bases at J, with 4 bases in the middle. The CDR3 runs to 12 residues. The DNA of the CDR3 is TGTGCCAGCAGTGAACTTTATGAAAAACTGTTTTTT. Translated: CASSELYEKLFF.

This chain connects TRBV10-3 to TRBJ2-5, with 7 bases identical to TRBD1. This CDR3 comprises 13 residues. In germline, CDR1 is ENHRY, CDR2 SYGVKD. J was trimmed by 11 bases and V by 3 bases; bases with no gene match: 9. CDR3: CAISDWGTENQYF. CDR3 sequence (DNA): TGTGCCATCAGTGATTGGGGGACAGAAAATCAGTACTTC.

This clonotype was seen ten or more times. This chain joins TRBV14 and TRBJ1-1; D not resolved. The CDR3 has 13 amino acids. Germline V CDR1 and CDR2: SGHDN, FVKESK. Trimming cost V 0 bases and J 1 base, with 3 bases left between them. DNA for the CDR3: TGTGCCAGCAGCCAAGAACGGAACACTGAAGCTTTCTTT. Translated: CASSQERNTEAFF.

In this sample, this clonotype turned up many times. The V gene is TRBV13, the J gene TRBJ2-7, with D hard to call. This CDR3 contains 13 residues. Germline values: CDR1 PRHDT, CDR2 FYEKMQ (reference sequence). V was shortened by 0 bases and J by 5 bases, with 8 bases between the two germline ends. The CDR3 nucleotides are TGTGCCAGCAGCTTAGGGACATATGACGAGCAGTACTTC. It codes for CASSLGTYDEQYF.

This clonotype was counted a few times. The J gene is TRBJ2-7, the V gene TRBV29-1; tentative D call: TRBD2 (6 bases). The V gene lost 6 bases and the J gene lost 3 bases, with 9 bases spanning the gap. Germline CDR1 reads SQVTM; CDR2 reads ANQGSEA. CDR3 size: 11 residues. CDR3 nucleotide sequence: TGCAGCGTCAGTAGCGGCTACGAGCAGTACTTC. Translated: CSVSSGYEQYF.